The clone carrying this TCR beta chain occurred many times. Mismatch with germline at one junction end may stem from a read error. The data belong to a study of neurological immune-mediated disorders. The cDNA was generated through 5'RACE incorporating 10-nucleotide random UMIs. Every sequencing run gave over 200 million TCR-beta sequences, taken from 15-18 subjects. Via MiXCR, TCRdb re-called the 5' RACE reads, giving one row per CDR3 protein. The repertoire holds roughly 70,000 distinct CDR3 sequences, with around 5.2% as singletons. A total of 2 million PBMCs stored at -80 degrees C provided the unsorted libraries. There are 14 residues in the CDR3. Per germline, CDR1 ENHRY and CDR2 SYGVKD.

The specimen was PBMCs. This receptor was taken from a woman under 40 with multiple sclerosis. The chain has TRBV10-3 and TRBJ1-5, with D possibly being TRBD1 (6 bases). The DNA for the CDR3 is TGTGCCATCAGTACCGGGACACCGAATCAGCCCCAGAATTTT. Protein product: CAISTGTPNQPQNF.